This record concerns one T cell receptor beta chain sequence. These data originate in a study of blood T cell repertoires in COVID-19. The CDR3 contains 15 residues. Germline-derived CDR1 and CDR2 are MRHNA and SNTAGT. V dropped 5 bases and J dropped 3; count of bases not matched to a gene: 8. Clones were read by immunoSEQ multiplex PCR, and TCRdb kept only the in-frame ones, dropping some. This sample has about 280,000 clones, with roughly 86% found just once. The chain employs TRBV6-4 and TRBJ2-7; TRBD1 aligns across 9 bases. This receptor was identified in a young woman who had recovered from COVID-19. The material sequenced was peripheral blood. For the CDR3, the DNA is TGTGCCAGCAGTACCACCGGGACAGGGATCTACGAGCAGTACTTC. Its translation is CASSTTGTGIYEQYF.